The 5 T cell receptor beta chains given below trace back to one sample, sequenced in a study of T cells expressing NK-cell markers (dated by TCRdb to 2018 to 2020). The library came from 5' RACE. Sequenced on an Illumina HiSeq 2000. Following reprocessing of the reads by TCRdb, the data hold one row per CDR3 protein sequence and no DNA is available. The sample table gives 300,000 to 500,000 distinct CDR3 sequences. Approximately 11% of the sample belongs to the ten largest clones. The sequencing sample was made of blood T cells: a sorted CD56 or NKG2C T cell subset, CD4+ or CD8+ T cells, or bulk PBMC T cells (not recorded which). The source is a woman between 45 and 60 years old in good health. Donor details come from another sample of the same person, matched by shared clones.

This chain joins TRBV12-3 or TRBV12-4 and TRBJ1-2; TCRdb's assignment of TRBD1 cannot be checked, as there is no DNA. The CDR3 is 12 amino acids. The CDR3 region is CASRGRNYGYTF.

This chain connects TRBV20-1 to TRBJ2-1. The CDR3 length is 15 residues. Looked up from germline, CDR1 is DFQATT and CDR2 is SNEGSKA (reference sequence). The CDR3 reads CSARGGGGFYNEQFF.

CDR3 region: CASSFGQGGLEQYF. The V gene is TRBV5-1, the J gene TRBJ2-7; as DNA is missing, the TRBD1 call by TCRdb cannot be tested. Germline V gives CDR1 SGHRS, CDR2 YFSETQ. This CDR3 is 14 amino acids long. Full variable domain (rest looked up from reference TRBV5-1 and TRBJ2-7): KAGVTQTPRYLIKTRGQQVTLSCSPISGHRSVSWYQQTPGQGLQFLFEYFSETQRNKGNFPGRFSGRQFSNSRSEMNVSTLELGDSALYLCASSFGQGGLEQYFGPGTRLTVT.

V is TRBV7-9 and J is TRBJ2-4; the D gene TCRdb calls, TRBD1, cannot be checked with no DNA. Per germline, CDR1 SEHNR and CDR2 FQNEAQ (reference sequence). The CDR3 is made up of 15 amino acids. The CDR3 loop reads CASSQGWGAKNIQYF.

V usage is TRBV19 and J usage is TRBJ1-1; TCRdb indicates TRBD1, and absent DNA this call remains unverified. The germline gives CDR1 LNHDA, CDR2 SQIVND (reference sequence). The CDR3 is made up of 14 amino acids. CDR3 sequence: CASSIHRVGTEAFF.